What follows are 17 T cell receptor beta chains derived from one specimen sequenced in a study of blood T cell repertoires in COVID-19. TCRdb keeps only in-frame clones here, not all; method: immunoSEQ multiplex PCR. In the table there are over 600,000 clones, more than 80% of which are singletons. The material sequenced was peripheral blood. All receptors derive from a woman younger than 30 with acute or convalescent COVID-19.

The rearrangement links TRBV27 to TRBJ1-2, with D maybe TRBD1 (6 bases). The CDR3 covers 15 residues. Trimming took 2 bases from V and 2 from J, leaving 12 bases between them. CDR1 is MNHEY and CDR2 is SMNVEV in the germline V gene (reference sequence). CDR3 in amino acids: CASSLGPQGNYGYTF. CDR3 bases: TGTGCCAGCAGTTTAGGGCCCCAGGGGAACTATGGCTACACCTTC.

The J gene is TRBJ1-5, the V gene TRBV6-1; TRBD1 might be the D (5 bases). The CDR3 contains 15 residues. Germline V lookup: CDR1 MNHNS, CDR2 SASEGT. With 2 bases removed from V and 3 bases from J, the gap between germline ends came to 11 bases. This CDR3 reads CASSEPDSLNQPQHF. Here the CDR3 DNA reads TGTGCCAGCAGTGAACCCGACAGCCTCAATCAGCCCCAGCATTTT.

There are a few counts of this clone. The V and J genes are TRBV2 and TRBJ1-2, with 7 bases matching TRBD1. Trimming took 11 bases from V and 8 from J; bases not matched to a gene: 14. CDR1 and CDR2 from the germline V gene are SNHLY and FYNNEI. This CDR3 is built from 13 residues. CDR3 loop: CAGPRQGMGGYTF. The CDR3 DNA reads TGTGCCGGGCCAAGACAGGGAATGGGCGGCTACACCTTC.

The chain employs TRBV12-5 and TRBJ1-3; D uncertain. This CDR3 is built from 15 residues. Looked up from germline, CDR1 is LGHNT and CDR2 is FRNRAP. Deletions cut 2 bases from V and 0 bases from J, with 8 bases between. Here the CDR3 DNA reads TGTGCTAGTGGTTTGACTCAGGTCTCTGGAAACACCATATATTTT. Its protein is CASGLTQVSGNTIYF.

The J gene is TRBJ1-2, the V gene TRBV29-1, with 9 nucleotides matching TRBD1. The V segment lost 8 bases and the J segment 7 bases; nucleotides outside the gene matches: 17. Germline loops: CDR1 SQVTM, CDR2 ANQGSEA. The length of the CDR3 is 15 residues. This chain's CDR3 is CSTKTPGTGNIGYTF. CDR3 in DNA: TGCAGCACCAAAACGCCCGGGACAGGGAATATTGGCTACACCTTC.

This sequence joins TRBV27 and TRBJ1-2; 12 bases are shared with TRBD1. The V and J ends lost 2 bases and 4 bases, in that order; junction bases with no gene match: 5. The CDR3 length is 16 residues. The germline CDR1 and CDR2 sequences are MNHEY and SMNVEV (reference sequence). The CDR3 spells CASSLGGTGGIYGYTF. CDR3 DNA: TGTGCCAGCAGTTTAGGTGGGACAGGGGGCATCTATGGCTACACCTTC.

V usage is TRBV6-5 and J usage is TRBJ1-1; the D gene is possibly TRBD1 (5 bases). Germline assignment: CDR1 MNHEY and CDR2 SVGAGI. V lost 8 bases to trimming and J lost 7 bases, with 11 bases between them. The CDR3 is 11 residues long. The chain's CDR3 is CASGATLEAFF. The CDR3 DNA reads as TGTGCCAGCGGGGCAACCCTTGAAGCTTTCTTT.

This clone was seen once. The chain joins TRBV19 to TRBJ2-2; weak D call: TRBD2 (6 bases). CDR3 length equals 14 residues. The germline V and J ends were trimmed by 3 bases and 9 bases, with 14 bases remaining between them. Germline CDR1 is LNHDA and CDR2 is SQIVND (reference sequence). CDR3 in amino acids: CASSIMEGTWELFF. CDR3 bases: TGTGCCAGTAGTATTATGGAGGGGACTTGGGAGCTGTTTTTT. The full variable domain, rest sourced from reference TRBV19 and TRBJ2-2, is DGGITQSPKYLFRKEGQNVTLSCEQNLNHDAMYWYRQDPGQGLRLIYYSQIVNDFQKGDIAEGYSVSREKKESFPLTVTSAQKNPTAFYLCASSIMEGTWELFFGEGSRLTVL.

This clone has just one count. V usage is TRBV9 and J usage is TRBJ2-1; 12 bases match TRBD2. V trimming: 4 bases; J trimming: 4 bases; junction bases outside the gene matches: 6. This CDR3 contains 16 residues. Germline lookup yields CDR1 SGDLS and CDR2 YYNGEE. This CDR3 is CASSLTTSGGYNEQFF. In nucleotides, the CDR3 is TGTGCCAGCAGCCTCACGACTAGCGGGGGATACAATGAGCAGTTCTTC.

CDR3 DNA: TGTGCCAGCAGTGGGGGACAGGGATGGCAGCCCCAGCATTTT. Translated: CASSGGQGWQPQHF. This rearrangement joins TRBV6-4 to TRBJ1-5; TRBD1 aligns across 9 bases. From germline, CDR1 is MRHNA and CDR2 SNTAGT. V shed 4 bases, J shed 7 bases, and the junction held 5 bases outside the gene matches. This CDR3 comprises 14 residues.

This sequence joins TRBV2 and TRBJ1-2, with D perhaps matching TRBD1 (6 bases). V was shortened by 4 bases and J by 2 bases, with 14 bases between the two germline ends. The CDR3 is 15 amino acids. CDR1 is SNHLY, CDR2 FYNNEI, per germline. This chain's CDR3 is CASSALQGSNYGYTF. The CDR3 region has the DNA TGTGCCAGCAGTGCCCTACAGGGTTCGAACTATGGCTACACCTTC.

V and J are TRBV18 and TRBJ1-5, with D unclear. Trimming took off 4 bases at V and 0 bases at J, with 7 bases between the two ends. The CDR3 extends over 14 amino acids. CDR1 and CDR2 from the germline V gene are KGHSH and LQKENI. The CDR3 is CASSQANSNQPQHF. Written as DNA, the CDR3 is TGTGCCAGCTCACAAGCGAATAGCAATCAGCCCCAGCATTTT.

The chain carries TRBV2 and TRBJ2-1; D is undetermined. The V and J ends lost 4 bases and 2 bases respectively, with 9 bases between them. This CDR3 spans 14 amino acids. Germline loops: CDR1 SNHLY, CDR2 FYNNEI. In DNA, the CDR3 is TGTGCCAGCAGTGTGGCGGTGCCCTACAATGAGCAGTTCTTC. Its protein is CASSVAVPYNEQFF.

The CDR3 DNA reads as TGTGCCAGCAGCTCCACAGGGGACTCGAACACTGAAGCTTTCTTT. This sequence encodes CASSSTGDSNTEAFF. The V call is TRBV7-2, the J call TRBJ1-1; TRBD1 matches 7 bases. The V gene end was trimmed by 4 bases and the J gene end by 1 base; junction bases not matched to a gene: 6. The germline gives CDR1 SGHTA, CDR2 FQGNSA. This CDR3 contains 15 residues. Drawing the rest from reference TRBV7-2 and TRBJ1-1, the complete variable domain is GAGVSQSPSNKVTEKGKDVELRCDPISGHTALYWYRQSLGQGLEFLIYFQGNSAPDKSGLPSDRFSAERTGGSVSTLTIQRTQQEDSAVYLCASSSTGDSNTEAFFGQGTRLTVV.

This chain connects TRBV19 to TRBJ1-1, with TRBD1 matching 10 bases. The CDR3 sequence is 16 residues long. V dropped 6 bases and J dropped 4; count of bases not matched to a gene: 11. Germline V gene sequence: CDR1 LNHDA, CDR2 SQIVND (reference sequence). CDR3 residues: CASSTNMRTGGTEAFF. The CDR3 coding sequence is TGTGCCAGTAGCACCAACATGAGGACAGGGGGCACTGAAGCTTTCTTT.

The gene calls are TRBV3-1 (or the pseudogene TRBV3-2) and TRBJ1-5, with unresolved D. V lost 1 base and J lost 0, with 7 bases in between. Germline V gene data show CDR1 as LGHDT and CDR2 as YNNKEL (reference sequence). The CDR3 contains 15 residues. The DNA of the CDR3 is TGTGCCAGCAGCCAAGGGCCGTATAGCAATCAGCCCCAGCATTTT. It yields the protein CASSQGPYSNQPQHF.

This clone was counted once. The rearrangement joins TRBV7-2 to TRBJ2-2, with D maybe TRBD2 (5 bases). The CDR3 sequence is 17 residues long. Trimming left V 4 bases short and J 4 bases short, with 19 bases between. Germline assignment: CDR1 SGHTA and CDR2 FQGNSA. The CDR3 sequence is CASSSSRSEVSTGELFF. The CDR3 DNA is TGTGCCAGCAGCTCTAGCCGCTCGGAGGTGTCCACCGGGGAGCTGTTTTTT.